Presented here are 6 T cell receptor beta chains from one specimen sequenced in a study of blood T cells in healthy people across ages. The second PCR ran roughly 7 to 12 cycles with a sample-barcoded 5' primer and J-beta primers. TCRdb ran MiXCR on the 5' RACE reads and lists one entry per CDR3 protein. This repertoire shows some 1.4 million distinct CDR3 sequences, roughly 40% found once; its top ten account for under 8%. The sequenced material came from blood. These TCRs come from a woman younger than 35 in good health.

This clonotype has just a few counts. This chain links TRBV2 with TRBJ2-5; tentative D call: TRBD2 (5 bases). CDR1 is SNHLY, CDR2 FYNNEI, per germline. The CDR3 is made up of 13 amino acids. V lost 8 bases, J lost 4 bases, and 14 bases lay in between. The CDR3 here is CASLGTRVETQYF. CDR3 DNA sequence: TGTGCCAGCTTGGGAACTAGAGTAGAGACCCAGTACTTC.

The J gene is TRBJ1-3, the V gene TRBV5-1; 10 positions agree with TRBD1. J lost 15 bases, V lost 5 bases, and 8 bases had no gene match. Germline V lookup: CDR1 SGHRS, CDR2 YFSETQ. The CDR3 extends over 12 amino acids. Here the CDR3 reads CASSSGQGVGYF. DNA of the CDR3: TGCGCCAGCAGTTCTGGACAGGGGGTCGGATATTTT.

V usage is TRBV5-1 and J usage is TRBJ2-6; D unclear. The CDR3 has 13 residues. CDR1 and CDR2 (germline): SGHRS, YFSETQ. Trimming removed 2 bases at V and 6 bases at J, with 6 bases between. CDR3: CASSLGSANVLTF. CDR3 sequence (DNA): TGCGCCAGCAGCTTAGGATCGGCCAACGTCCTGACTTTC.

This chain links TRBV20-1 with TRBJ2-4; D is undetermined. The J call may be mistaken, given a closer DNA end match to TRBJ2-7. Per the germline V gene, CDR1 is DFQATT and CDR2 is SNEGSKA (reference sequence). CDR3 length: 11 amino acids. CDR3 sequence (DNA): TGCAGTGCAAAAGTAGTCGACGAGCAGTACTTC. It is translated as CSAKVVDEQYF.

The chain couples TRBV4-2 to TRBJ2-2, with 8 bases fitting TRBD1. Looked up from germline, CDR1 is LGHNA and CDR2 is YNFKEQ. The CDR3 has 16 amino acids. V lost 4 bases and J lost 4; bases outside the gene matches: 8. In nucleotides, the CDR3 is TGTGCCAGCAGCCCCAGGACAGGGTTTTTCACCGGGGAGCTGTTTTTT. This gives the protein CASSPRTGFFTGELFF.

In the case of this clonotype: Possible read error: a much larger clone is one base away. The J gene is TRBJ1-6, the V gene TRBV7-3, with 9 bases matching TRBD1. This CDR3 has 16 amino acids. Germline CDR1 SGHTA, CDR2 FQGTGA. The CDR3 spells CASSFRPGTGNSPPHF. DNA for the CDR3: TGTGCCAGCAGCTTCCGGCCCGGGACAGGGAACTCACCCCCCCACTTT.